Listed below are T cell receptor beta chains from one sample, sequenced in a study of cytomegalovirus exposure and HLA in healthy donors. TCRdb keeps only in-frame clones here, not all; method: immunoSEQ multiplex PCR. The table lists 180,000 or so clones, 82% of them singletons, with more than 1.5% in the top ten. What was sequenced was PBMCs. These receptors were obtained from a man in his forties in good health and CMV-seronegative. The CDR3 runs from the conserved cysteine through the conserved F or W. Fields, in order: J gene, clone size, V gene, CDR3 length, D gene, CDR3 protein, CDR3 DNA. A D gene is named only where the DNA matches it firmly. Size is omitted from some rows. Given values are once, few, many or a class for expanded clones.

>TRBJ2-5|-|TRBV6-5|16|TRBD2
CASSSIAGGSGETQYF
TGTGCCAGCAGTTCCATAGCGGGGGGCTCCGGGGAGACCCAGTACTTC
>TRBJ2-5|-|TRBV9|14|-
CASSGPWAQETQYF
TGTGCCAGCAGCGGACCGTGGGCCCAAGAGACCCAGTACTTC
>TRBJ1-1|-|TRBV7-2|9|-
CASSSGAFF
TGTGCCAGCAGCTCCGGTGCTTTCTTT
>TRBJ1-4|-|TRBV11-3|15|TRBD1
CASSPAGGLNEKLFF
TGTGCCAGCAGCCCTGCAGGGGGACTTAATGAAAAACTGTTTTTT
>TRBJ2-1|-|TRBV7-6|16|TRBD2
CASSFGLAGGPNEQFF
TGTGCCAGCAGCTTCGGACTAGCGGGAGGGCCCAATGAGCAGTTCTTC
>TRBJ1-1|-|TRBV7-2|17|TRBD1
CASSPFPGTGEVTEAFF
TGTGCCAGCAGCCCCTTTCCCGGGACAGGGGAGGTCACTGAAGCTTTCTTT
>TRBJ2-7|-|TRBV6-6|16|TRBD1
CASSYRGQGASYEQYF
TGTGCCAGCAGTTATAGGGGCCAGGGGGCATCCTACGAGCAGTACTTC
>TRBJ2-3|-|TRBV15|14|-
CATSRETPEDTQYF
TGTGCCACCAGCAGAGAAACGCCGGAGGATACGCAGTATTTT
>TRBJ1-1|-|TRBV28|13|TRBD1
CASSRRQGTEAFF
TGTGCCAGCAGCCGAAGACAGGGGACTGAAGCTTTCTTT
>TRBJ2-7|few|TRBV19|17|-
CASSIGGGATPLYEQYF
TGTGCCAGTAGTATAGGCGGAGGCGCCACCCCACTCTACGAGCAGTACTTC
>TRBJ1-1|-|TRBV5-6|16|TRBD1
CASSSKTGTANTEAFF
TGTGCCAGCAGCTCGAAAACCGGGACAGCGAACACTGAAGCTTTCTTT
>TRBJ2-5|once|TRBV4-3|15|-
CASSQVLVGQETQYF
TGCGCCAGCAGCCAAGTACTAGTAGGGCAAGAGACCCAGTACTTC
>TRBJ1-6|-|TRBV7-9|15|TRBD1
CASSLPRQGNSPLHF
TGTGCCAGCAGCCTCCCCCGACAGGGGAATTCACCCCTCCACTTT
>TRBJ2-1|-|TRBV11-3|15|-
CASSLEDTDYNEQFF
TGTGCCAGCAGCTTAGAGGACACAGACTACAATGAGCAGTTCTTC
>TRBJ1-5|-|TRBV30|14|TRBD1
CAWSVGQVNQPQHF
TGTGCCTGGAGTGTGGGACAGGTCAATCAGCCCCAGCATTTT
>TRBJ2-7|-|TRBV4-3|17|TRBD2
CASSQVYQTSGGYEQYF
TGCGCCAGCAGCCAAGTTTACCAGACTAGCGGGGGTTACGAGCAGTACTTC
>TRBJ2-7|-|TRBV7-8|16|TRBD1
CASSLVRQGATYEQYF
TGTGCCAGCAGCTTAGTAAGGCAGGGGGCCACCTACGAGCAGTACTTC
>TRBJ1-2|-|TRBV27|17|TRBD1
CASRGVGETGKRYGYTF
TGTGCCAGCAGGGGGGTGGGGGAGACAGGGAAGAGGTATGGCTACACCTTC
>TRBJ2-5|-|TRBV7-9|17|TRBD2
CASSGTSGGPYQETQYF
TGTGCCAGCAGCGGGACTAGCGGGGGGCCTTACCAAGAGACCCAGTACTTC
>TRBJ2-5|-|TRBV15|19|TRBD2
CATSRDREAGEGELETQYF
TGTGCCACCAGCAGAGATCGGGAAGCGGGAGAGGGAGAACTGGAGACCCAGTACTTC
>TRBJ2-4|-|TRBV19|13|TRBD1
CASSIQGVDIQYF
TGTGCCAGTAGTATCCAGGGGGTGGACATTCAGTACTTC
>TRBJ1-1|-|TRBV6-6|13|-
CASRPPGETEAFF
TGTGCCAGCAGACCCCCCGGGGAAACTGAAGCTTTCTTT
>TRBJ1-1|-|TRBV5-8|13|-
CASSPTGNTEAFF
TGTGCCAGCAGCCCCACGGGGAACACTGAAGCTTTCTTT
>TRBJ1-4|-|TRBV7-8|15|-
CASSLRHQVYEKLFF
TGTGCCAGCAGCTTGCGACACCAAGTCTATGAAAAACTGTTTTTT
>TRBJ1-1|-|TRBV28|14|-
CASSFPAGNTEAFF
TGTGCCAGCAGTTTCCCCGCCGGGAACACTGAAGCTTTCTTT
>TRBJ2-3|few|TRBV4-3|16|TRBD2
CASSPREGTTTDTQYF
TGCGCCAGCAGCCCGAGAGAAGGGACTACCACAGATACGCAGTATTTT
>TRBJ2-7|-|TRBV5-1|11|TRBD1
CASSPGQGQYF
TGCGCCAGCAGCCCCGGACAGGGTCAGTACTTC
>TRBJ2-5|few|TRBV5-4|15|TRBD1
CASSTGQGTGETQYF
TGTGCCAGCAGCACCGGACAGGGGACAGGCGAGACCCAGTACTTC
>TRBJ1-5|-|TRBV18|13|TRBD1
CASSATGGQPQHF
TGTGCCAGCTCTGCTACAGGGGGTCAGCCCCAGCATTTT